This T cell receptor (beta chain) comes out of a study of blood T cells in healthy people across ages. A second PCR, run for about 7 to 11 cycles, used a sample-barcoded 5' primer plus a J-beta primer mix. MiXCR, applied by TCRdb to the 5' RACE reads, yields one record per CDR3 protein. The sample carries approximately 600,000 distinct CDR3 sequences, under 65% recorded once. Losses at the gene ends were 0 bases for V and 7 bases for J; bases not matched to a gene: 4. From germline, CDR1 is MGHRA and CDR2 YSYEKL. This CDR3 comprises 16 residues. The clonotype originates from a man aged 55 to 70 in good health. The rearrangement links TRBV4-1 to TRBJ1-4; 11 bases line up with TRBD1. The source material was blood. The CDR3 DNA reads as TGCGCCAGCAGCCAAGAAGGACAGGGGGCTGGTGAAAAACTGTTTTTT. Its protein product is CASSQEGQGAGEKLFF.